The clone carrying this T cell receptor (beta chain) was seen a single time. The CDR3 runs to 16 residues. Germline assignment: CDR1 MDHEN and CDR2 SYDVKM. The V gene end was trimmed by 3 bases and the J gene end by 5 bases; junction bases not matched to a gene: 8. The entry originates in a study of shared clonotypes between healthy human individuals. Method: immunoSEQ multiplex PCR; TCRdb's copy keeps in-frame clones and lacks some. Here the sample spans around 620,000 clones, roughly 95% being singletons. The naive CD8 population came from CD45RO-negative cells selected for CCR7, without terminally differentiated effector memory CD45RA+ cells.

The sequenced sample consisted of naive CD8+ T cells sorted from blood. The TCR originated in a woman in her 30s in good health. J is TRBJ2-3 and V is TRBV28, with TRBD2 matching 10 bases. The CDR3 DNA follows: TGTGCCAGCAGTTTTCTCCTAGCGGGAGTTGGAGATACGCAGTATTTT. This translates into CASSFLLAGVGDTQYF.